Listed below are T cell receptor beta chains from one sample, sequenced in a study of blood T cell repertoires in COVID-19. Profiling relied on immunoSEQ multiplex PCR, and the TCRdb table lists in-frame clones only, not all of them. Here the sample spans about 310,000 clones, 89% being singletons. The sequenced material came from PBMCs or T cells enriched from blood (not recorded which). These receptors all come from a middle-aged woman who had recovered from COVID-19. Each CDR3 is given with its conserved first and last residue. A D gene is named only where the DNA matches it firmly. Some rows have no size entry. The others give once, few or many, or a class for an expanded clone.

v_gene	j_gene	d_gene	abundance	CDR3nt	CDR3aa
TRBV11-1	TRBJ2-1	NA	NA	TGTGCCAGCAGCTTTGAGGGTCAGGACTACAATGAGCAGTTCTTC	CASSFEGQDYNEQFF
TRBV3-1/TRBV3-2	TRBJ2-7	NA	NA	TGTGCCAGCAGCCTCCTAGCAGGAACTGGCGAGCAGTACTTC	CASSLLAGTGEQYF
TRBV9	TRBJ2-1	NA	NA	TGTGCCAGCAGCGTAGAAGGGAGCGAGCAGTTCTTC	CASSVEGSEQFF
TRBV18	TRBJ2-3	TRBD2	once	TGTGCCAGCTCACCACGGGGGGGGACAGATACGCAGTATTTT	CASSPRGGTDTQYF
TRBV9	TRBJ2-2	NA	NA	TGTGCCAGCAGCGTAGTTGAGGGCGGGGAGCTGTTTTTT	CASSVVEGGELFF
TRBV4-2	TRBJ2-1	NA	NA	TGTGCCAGCAGCCAAGTAAACGAGAATGAGCAGTTCTTC	CASSQVNENEQFF
TRBV5-5	TRBJ2-7	TRBD1	NA	TGTGCCAGCAGCGTTACGACAGGGATCTACGAGCAGTACTTC	CASSVTTGIYEQYF
TRBV15	TRBJ2-7	TRBD1	NA	TGTGCCACCAGCAGAGATTCAGGGGGCTTCCACGAGCAGTACTTC	CATSRDSGGFHEQYF
TRBV21-1	TRBJ2-7	NA	NA	TGTGCCAGCAGCGTGTGGGACAGGGTGATAGAGTACGAGCAGTACTTC	CASSVWDRVIEYEQYF
TRBV9	TRBJ2-1	TRBD2	NA	TGTGCCAGCAGCGTAGGTGCTAGCGGGGTCGATGAGCAGTTCTTC	CASSVGASGVDEQFF
TRBV12-3/TRBV12-4	TRBJ1-1	NA	NA	TGTGCCAGCAGTCTTAAACAGAACACTGAAGCTTTCTTT	CASSLKQNTEAFF
TRBV7-9	TRBJ2-7	TRBD1	NA	TGTGCCAGCAGCCCCACGACAGGGCACTACGAGCAGTACTTC	CASSPTTGHYEQYF
TRBV28	TRBJ1-1	NA	NA	TGTGCCAACAATTGCGATCAGGGGCGATTCGCTTTCTTT	CANNCDQGRFAFF
TRBV10-1	TRBJ2-7	TRBD1	NA	TGCGCCAGCAGTAGAACAGGGGGTCCCCTTTCCCACGAGCAGTACTTC	CASSRTGGPLSHEQYF
TRBV5-1	TRBJ2-1	NA	NA	TGCGCCAGCACCCCAACAGGGGAGGCCTACAATGAGCAGTTCTTC	CASTPTGEAYNEQFF
TRBV7-3	TRBJ2-1	NA	NA	TGTGCCAGCAGCCTCAAGGGGAACTACAATGAGCAGTTCTTC	CASSLKGNYNEQFF
TRBV18	TRBJ2-7	NA	NA	TGTGCCAGCTCACCATATAGGGGGTTAGGGTCCTACGAGCAGTACTTC	CASSPYRGLGSYEQYF
TRBV7-7	TRBJ2-1	NA	few	TGTGCTAGCAGCCCAAACCGGGACACCTACAATGAGCAGTTCTTC	CASSPNRDTYNEQFF
TRBV9	TRBJ1-1	NA	NA	TGTGCCAGCAGCGTAGTTTCGCGGCTGAACACTGAAGCTTTCTTT	CASSVVSRLNTEAFF
TRBV5-1	TRBJ1-2	NA	NA	TGCGCCAGCAGCCCACTTGGGGACTTCAACTATGGCTACACCTTC	CASSPLGDFNYGYTF
TRBV4-3	TRBJ2-1	TRBD2	NA	TGCGCCAGCAGCCAGGGACTAGCAGAAACCAATGAGCAGTTCTTC	CASSQGLAETNEQFF
TRBV18	TRBJ2-7	TRBD1	NA	TGTGCCAGCTCACCATCCCGGGACAGACCTTACGAGCAGTACTTC	CASSPSRDRPYEQYF
TRBV9	TRBJ2-1	TRBD2	NA	TGTGCCAGCAGCGTAGCTCTAGCGGGAGTGGGGAATGAGCAGTTCTTC	CASSVALAGVGNEQFF
TRBV18	TRBJ2-6	TRBD1	NA	TGTGCCAGCCGCCTTAAGGACAGGGCTGTTTATGGGGCCAACGTCCTGACTTTC	CASRLKDRAVYGANVLTF
TRBV27	TRBJ2-6	NA	NA	TGTGCCAGCAGTTTATCAGCGCAGCCTGGGGCCAACGTCCTGACTTTC	CASSLSAQPGANVLTF
TRBV29-1	TRBJ2-1	TRBD1	NA	TGCAGCGTCCAAGGATGGGACAGGGGGCCAAATGAGCAGTTCTTC	CSVQGWDRGPNEQFF
TRBV3-1/TRBV3-2	TRBJ2-1	TRBD2	NA	TGTGCCAGCAGCCAATCTGGCGGACTAGAGAATGAGCAGTTCTTC	CASSQSGGLENEQFF
TRBV3-1/TRBV3-2	TRBJ2-5	NA	NA	TGTGCCAGCAGCCAAGGGGCAGAGACCCAGTACTTC	CASSQGAETQYF
TRBV9	TRBJ1-1	NA	few	TGTGCCAGCAGCAAAGAACACAACACTGAAGCTTTCTTT	CASSKEHNTEAFF
TRBV6-2/TRBV6-3	TRBJ2-2	TRBD2	NA	TGTGCCAGCAGTTCACTAGCGGGGGGGACCGGGGAGCTGTTTTTT	CASSSLAGGTGELFF
TRBV7-9	TRBJ1-2	TRBD1	once	TGTGCCAGCAGCGCATTCCGGGACAGTAACTATGGCTACACCTTC	CASSAFRDSNYGYTF
TRBV7-3	TRBJ2-3	TRBD1	NA	TGTGCCAGCAGCGGTACAGGGGCCACTAGCACAGATACGCAGTATTTT	CASSGTGATSTDTQYF
TRBV6-4	TRBJ2-1	TRBD2	NA	TGTGCCAGCAGCGCCGCTACTAGCGGGTACAATGAGCAGTTCTTC	CASSAATSGYNEQFF
TRBV10-3	TRBJ1-5	TRBD1	NA	TGTGCCATCAGTGAACAGGGGGCGAGCAATCAGCCCCAGCATTTT	CAISEQGASNQPQHF
TRBV20-1	TRBJ1-5	NA	NA	TGCAGTGCTAGTGAACTGGGCCTCAATCAGCCCCAGCATTTT	CSASELGLNQPQHF
TRBV28	TRBJ2-1	TRBD2	NA	TGTGCCAGCAGTTTAGGCGGGAGGAACCATGAGCAGTTCTTC	CASSLGGRNHEQFF
TRBV12-3/TRBV12-4	TRBJ1-2	NA	NA	TGTGCCAGCATAGGAGGAATTACCTATGGCTACACCTTC	CASIGGITYGYTF
TRBV2	TRBJ1-5	NA	NA	TGTGCCAGCAGGCCAGAAGGGGGTAAGGTTCAGCCCCAGCATTTT	CASRPEGGKVQPQHF
TRBV24-1	TRBJ2-5	TRBD2	NA	TGTGCCACCAGTGACGCCGGCCCTAGCGGGCAAGAGACCCAGTACTTC	CATSDAGPSGQETQYF
TRBV6-4	TRBJ2-2	TRBD2	NA	TGTGCCAGCAGCCGGACTAGTGAGGGCGGGGAGCTGTTTTTT	CASSRTSEGGELFF
TRBV19	TRBJ2-7	TRBD1	NA	TGTGCCAGTAGTAACAGGGGTGGCGAGCAGTACTTC	CASSNRGGEQYF
TRBV4-3	TRBJ1-4	NA	once	TGCGCCAGCAGCCAAGATCGAGATTTTACTAATGAAAAACTGTTTTTT	CASSQDRDFTNEKLFF
TRBV30	TRBJ2-2	TRBD2	NA	TGTGCCTGGAGTGTCGGACTAGCGGGAGGCGGGTCCGGGGAGCTGTTTTTT	CAWSVGLAGGGSGELFF
TRBV6-5	TRBJ2-7	NA	NA	TGTGCCAGCAGTTACGAGGGCACCGACCCCTACGAGCAGTACTTC	CASSYEGTDPYEQYF
TRBV19	TRBJ1-2	NA	NA	TGTGCCAGTAGTATAGATGGGCTGCCTTACTATGGCTACACCTTC	CASSIDGLPYYGYTF
TRBV28	TRBJ1-2	NA	NA	TGTGCCAGCAGTGGGGGAGGACAAGTTAGGGATGGCTACACCTTC	CASSGGGQVRDGYTF
TRBV6-5	TRBJ2-3	TRBD2	NA	TGTGCCAGCAGCCCAGGACTAGTCACAGATACGCAGTATTTT	CASSPGLVTDTQYF
TRBV18	TRBJ1-1	TRBD1	once	TGTGCCAGCTCACCACAGGGGGCGATTACTGAAGCTTTCTTT	CASSPQGAITEAFF
TRBV10-3	TRBJ2-1	NA	once	TGTGCCATCAGTGAGTCTCGGGGTCTTGTCAATGAGCAGTTCTTC	CAISESRGLVNEQFF
TRBV28	TRBJ1-6	TRBD1	NA	TGTGCCAGCAGTTTACCGGACAGGGTTGGGTCACCCCTCCACTTT	CASSLPDRVGSPLHF
TRBV5-4	TRBJ1-2	TRBD1	NA	TGTGCCAGCAGCTTAAACAGGGGGTACTATGGCTACACCTTC	CASSLNRGYYGYTF
TRBV3-1/TRBV3-2	TRBJ2-3	NA	NA	TGTGCCAGCAGCCCTCTGCTCGGTAGCACAGATACGCAGTATTTT	CASSPLLGSTDTQYF
TRBV4-1	TRBJ2-2	TRBD2	NA	TGCGCCAGCAGCCAAGAAGAAAGCGGGAGAACCGGGGAGCTGTTTTTT	CASSQEESGRTGELFF
TRBV20-1	TRBJ2-3	NA	NA	TGCAGTGCTAGCCAGGGAGATACGCAGTATTTT	CSASQGDTQYF
TRBV4-1	TRBJ1-2	TRBD1	NA	TGCGCCAGCAGCCCGGGACAGGACATCTATGGCTACACCTTC	CASSPGQDIYGYTF